Listed here are 14 T cell receptor beta chains from one sample, sequenced in a study of T cell repertoires in cytomegalovirus infection. A single record per CDR3 protein comes from TCRdb applying MiXCR to the reads. In the table there are more than 500,000 distinct CDR3 sequences, approximately 17% of which are singletons. Source material: CD8+ T cells from PBMCs. The receptors derive from a human donor in good health (CMV status not recorded). Some clones in this sample may be carry-over from other donors' samples.

This clonotype was picked up many times. J is TRBJ2-1 and V is TRBV27; 11 bases line up with TRBD2. V was clipped by 7 bases and J by 10 bases; unmatched bases: 15. The CDR3 extends over 16 amino acids. Germline CDR1 is MNHEY and CDR2 is SMNVEV (reference sequence). For the CDR3, the DNA is TGTGCCAGCACCTCCCGAGGGACTAGCGGCTCAAGGGAGCAGTTCTTC. Translating gives CASTSRGTSGSREQFF.

This clonotype was observed a handful of times. CDR3 protein: CASSLAWPDEKLFF. The CDR3 coding sequence is TGTGCCAGCAGCTTAGCTTGGCCAGATGAAAAACTGTTTTTT. The V gene is TRBV7-9, the J gene TRBJ1-4, with D unresolved. Per germline, CDR1 SEHNR and CDR2 FQNEAQ (reference sequence). Between the trimmed V and J ends, which lost 0 bases and 6 bases, there was a span of 8 bases. The CDR3 contains 14 residues.

Details on this clonotype: A much larger clone sits a single nucleotide away, making a read error possible. The V call is TRBV7-3, the J call TRBJ1-3; D gene ambiguous. CDR1 is SGHTA and CDR2 is FQGTGA in the germline V gene. The CDR3 is 13 amino acids. Trimming cost V 3 bases and J 3 bases, with 6 bases left between them. In DNA form, the CDR3 reads TGTGCCAGCAGCTTTATAGATGGAAACACCATATATTTT. This sequence encodes CASSFIDGNTIYF.

This clonotype has a count of ten or more. The chain joins TRBV7-2 to TRBJ2-3; maybe TRBD2 (7 bases). Looked up from germline, CDR1 is SGHTA and CDR2 is FQGNSA. V was clipped by 4 bases and J by 0 bases, with 14 bases between them. This CDR3 has 16 residues. CDR3 nucleotide sequence: TGTGCCAGCAGCTCTTGGGGGGGGACAAGCACAGATACGCAGTATTTT. This sequence encodes CASSSWGGTSTDTQYF. Complete variable domain (other parts from reference TRBV7-2 and TRBJ2-3): GAGVSQSPSNKVTEKGKDVELRCDPISGHTALYWYRQSLGQGLEFLIYFQGNSAPDKSGLPSDRFSAERTGGSVSTLTIQRTQQEDSAVYLCASSSWGGTSTDTQYFGPGTRLTVL.

This clonotype was recorded many times. This sequence joins TRBV9 and TRBJ1-5; no definite D call. CDR1 and CDR2 from the germline V gene are SGDLS and YYNGEE. V was pared by 0 bases and J by 1 base, with 5 bases between. The CDR3 spans 14 residues. The CDR3 nucleotides are TGTGCCAGCAGCGTAGCCGACAGCAATCAGCCCCAGCATTTT. It codes for CASSVADSNQPQHF.

This rearrangement joins TRBV30 to TRBJ1-1; TRBD1 is a possible D gene (5 bases). The CDR3 spans 13 residues. In germline, CDR1 is GTSNPN, CDR2 SVGIG (reference sequence). With 5 bases removed from V and 1 base from J, the gap between germline ends came to 11 bases. The CDR3 loop is CAWDRAENTEAFF. For the CDR3, the DNA is TGTGCCTGGGACAGAGCGGAGAACACTGAAGCTTTCTTT.

This clonotype was seen many times. V gene TRBV25-1 combines with J gene TRBJ2-5; weak D call: TRBD2 (5 bases). From germline, CDR1 is MGHDK and CDR2 SYGVNS. This CDR3 has 13 residues. With 5 bases removed from V and 3 bases from J, the gap between germline ends came to 10 bases. Here the CDR3 DNA reads TGTGCCAGCAGTATAACGGAGGAAGAGACCCAGTACTTC. This gives the protein CASSITEEETQYF. The full variable domain, rest sourced from reference TRBV25-1 and TRBJ2-5, is EADIYQTPRYLVIGTGKKITLECSQTMGHDKMYWYQQDPGMELHLIHYSYGVNSTEKGDLSSESTVSRIRTEHFPLTLESARPSHTSQYLCASSITEEETQYFGPGTRLLVL.

With respect to this clonotype: This likely comes from a read error, as the CDR3 has no conserved phenylalanine or tryptophan at its end. Because the CDR3's place on the DNA is in doubt, the DNA is left out and the CDR3 is given as listed by TCRdb. This chain links TRBV4-2 with TRBJ2-1; TRBD1 is the table's D call and was not checked against the DNA. With termini counted, the CDR3 has 18 amino acids. CDR1 and CDR2 from the germline V gene are LGHNA and YNFKEQ. The CDR3 sequence: CASSQESGTGRAYNEQLL.

This clonotype was observed once. This may come from a read error, since a much larger clone is one base off. V is TRBV7-9 and J is TRBJ1-1; D not certain. The CDR3 sequence is 17 residues long. Trimming left V 5 bases short and J 0 bases short, with 19 bases between. Germline assignment: CDR1 SEHNR and CDR2 FQNEAQ (reference sequence). CDR3 coding DNA: TGTGCCAGCAGCCCAACGATAGCCTCCCGAATGAACACTGAAGCTTTCTTT. Protein product: CASSPTIASRMNTEAFF.

The CDR3, as DNA: TGTGCCAGCGGCCCGGGGGTCATGAACACTGAAGCTTTCTTT. Its protein is CASGPGVMNTEAFF. The chain is built from TRBV2 and TRBJ1-1; weak D call: TRBD1 (5 bases). The CDR3 has 14 amino acids. The germline V and J ends were trimmed by 8 bases and 0 bases, with 13 bases remaining between them. In germline, CDR1 is SNHLY, CDR2 FYNNEI.

The chain employs TRBV4-1 and TRBJ2-2; D remains ambiguous. The CDR3 has 14 residues. V lost 3 bases and J lost 7, with 12 bases in between. The germline gives CDR1 MGHRA, CDR2 YSYEKL. The CDR3 bases are TGCGCCAGCAGCCAGGGTTTGGCATACGGGGAGCTGTTTTTT. Residues: CASSQGLAYGELFF.

This clonotype appeared many times. V is TRBV12-3 or TRBV12-4 and J is TRBJ2-2; no clear D. The ends were cut back, 5 bases at V and 3 bases at J, with 10 bases in the middle. The CDR3 is made up of 14 amino acids. This CDR3 is CASSPLSHTGELFF. CDR3 DNA sequence: TGTGCCAGCAGTCCCCTTAGTCACACCGGGGAGCTGTTTTTT.

This clonotype was seen a few times. The rearrangement joins TRBV7-6 to TRBJ1-4; weak D call: TRBD1 (6 bases). From germline, CDR1 is SGHVS and CDR2 FNYEAQ. Trimming removed 8 bases from V and 7 bases from J, with 14 bases in between. The CDR3 consists of 13 residues. CDR3 in DNA: TGTGCCAGCGGAGGGGGTGGCCGTGAAAAACTGTTTTTT. Protein sequence: CASGGGGREKLFF.

With regard to this clonotype: A much larger clone differs by one base, so this may be a read error. The chain links TRBV12-3 or TRBV12-4 to TRBJ2-7, with TRBD1 as a possible D gene (7 bases). CDR3 length equals 15 residues. CDR3 in amino acids: CASGFAGGGKYEQYF. For the CDR3, the DNA is TGTGCCAGCGGTTTTGCCGGAGGGGGCAAGTACGAGCAGTACTTC.